This entry concerns a single TCR beta chain. The data were produced by immunoSEQ multiplex PCR, yet TCRdb's version contains in-frame clones alone and is incomplete. The sample has about 67,000 clones; roughly 80% are singletons. The CDR3 extends over 12 amino acids. Trimming shortened V by 5 bases and J by 3 bases, and 5 bases separated the two germline ends. Germline loops: CDR1 SNHLY, CDR2 FYNNEI. The data derive from a study of T cell responses to AZD1222 COVID-19 vaccine. Sequencing was performed on peripheral blood, taken 28 days after the second AZD1222 dose. The V call is TRBV2, the J call TRBJ1-5; D uncertain. The TCR originated in an adult who received the AZD1222 COVID-19 vaccine. The CDR3 loop is CASSKDNQPQHF. The CDR3 DNA follows: TGTGCCAGCAGTAAAGACAATCAGCCCCAGCATTTT. Full variable domain (rest looked up from reference TRBV2 and TRBJ1-5): EPEVTQTPSHQVTQMGQEVILRCVPISNHLYFYWYRQILGQKVEFLVSFYNNEISEKSEIFDDQFSVERPDGSNFTLKIRSTKLEDSAMYFCASSKDNQPQHFGDGTRLSIL.